The 8 T cell receptor beta chains given below trace back to one sample, sequenced in a study of blood T cell repertoires in COVID-19. The assay was immunoSEQ multiplex PCR, and TCRdb's table has in-frame clones only and misses some. The profile shows 150,000 or so clones, about 85% of them singletons. Sequencing was done on a sample of peripheral blood. Every receptor here comes from a man aged 60 to 69 who had recovered from COVID-19.

The rearrangement links TRBV11-3 to TRBJ2-2; D is unresolved. The ends were cut back, 0 bases at V and 6 bases at J, with 5 bases in the middle. Germline CDR1 SGHNT, CDR2 YENEEA. The CDR3 contains 13 residues. CDR3 DNA sequence: TGTGCCAGCAGCTTAGACTCCTCCGGGGAGCTGTTTTTT. This gives the protein CASSLDSSGELFF.

The V and J genes are TRBV4-3 and TRBJ1-6; D ambiguous. V lost 0 bases and J lost 8, with 11 bases in between. Germline V gene lookup returns CDR1 LGHNA and CDR2 YSLEER. The CDR3 totals 15 residues. The CDR3 sequence is CASSQDWAAYSPLHF. The CDR3 coding sequence is TGCGCCAGCAGCCAAGATTGGGCTGCTTATTCACCCCTCCACTTT.

This clone was seen a few times. The chain couples TRBV19 to TRBJ1-5, with D uncertain. Trimming left V 4 bases short and J 11 bases short, with 18 bases between. Looked up from germline, CDR1 is LNHDA and CDR2 is SQIVND (reference sequence). The CDR3 is 14 residues long. CDR3 nucleotide sequence: TGTGCCAGTAGTACGGGTCCTTCCCAAGTGGCCCAGCATTTT. It codes for CASSTGPSQVAQHF.

The V call is TRBV7-9, the J call TRBJ2-7, with 10 bases that match TRBD1. Germline V gene sequence: CDR1 SEHNR, CDR2 FQNEAQ (reference sequence). Trimming at V came to 5 bases and at J to 6 bases, leaving 4 bases not matched to a gene. The CDR3 has 13 residues. CDR3 protein: CASSRGTGVEQYF. Written as DNA, the CDR3 is TGTGCCAGCAGCAGAGGGACAGGGGTCGAGCAGTACTTC.

The chain links TRBV19 to TRBJ1-5, with 7 bases lining up with TRBD1. Trimming took 3 bases from V and 0 from J; bases not matched to a gene: 8. The CDR3 is 17 residues long. CDR1 and CDR2 from the germline V gene are LNHDA and SQIVND (reference sequence). CDR3 in DNA: TGTGCCAGTAGTATGGCTCTGGGGGACAGTAGCAATCAGCCCCAGCATTTT. This translates into CASSMALGDSSNQPQHF. Full variable domain (outside the CDR3, taken from reference TRBV19 and TRBJ1-5): DGGITQSPKYLFRKEGQNVTLSCEQNLNHDAMYWYRQDPGQGLRLIYYSQIVNDFQKGDIAEGYSVSREKKESFPLTVTSAQKNPTAFYLCASSMALGDSSNQPQHFGDGTRLSIL.

The CDR3: CASSVGPVTSVEQYF. CDR3 DNA: TGTGCCAGCAGCGTAGGCCCCGTGACTAGTGTCGAGCAGTACTTC. V and J are TRBV9 and TRBJ2-7; D might be TRBD2 (6 bases). The V and J ends lost 0 bases and 6 bases respectively, with 16 bases between them. The germline gives CDR1 SGDLS, CDR2 YYNGEE. The CDR3 contains 15 residues.

This chain connects TRBV4-1 to TRBJ2-3; weak D call: TRBD2 (6 bases). The V gene's germline CDR1 is MGHRA and CDR2 YSYEKL. The CDR3 is 12 amino acids. V was clipped by 7 bases and J by 6 bases, with 11 bases between them. The CDR3 DNA reads TGCGCCAGCACCCTTCGGGAGGATACGCAGTATTTT. Its translation: CASTLREDTQYF.

V is TRBV16 and J is TRBJ1-2; 7 bases are a match to TRBD1. Per the germline V gene, CDR1 is KGHSY and CDR2 is FQNENV. CDR3 length: 15 amino acids. Losses at the gene ends were 1 base for V and 4 bases for J; bases not matched to a gene: 6. The DNA for the CDR3 is TGTGCCAGCAGCCAATTTGGCGACAGGGCCTATGGCTACACCTTC. Translated: CASSQFGDRAYGYTF.